The 27 T cell receptor beta chains in this list originate from one sample, sequenced in a study of T cells in women clearing cervical HPV infection. Repertoires were generated with immunoSEQ multiplex PCR, while TCRdb's copy carries only in-frame clones and drops some. This sample's table reports some 40,000 clones. The source material was blood buffy coat. The receptors stem from a woman aged 18-69 years with a cervical HPV16 infection that either progressed to CIN3+ or cleared (not recorded which).

On this clone: The read finishes 3 residues shy of the CDR3 end, and the germline J gene is used to complete it. V is TRBV7-3 and J is TRBJ1-1; 10 positions agree with TRBD1. The junction had 4 bases not matched to a gene; V was cut back by 1 base and J by 5 bases. The CDR3 loop spans 15 amino acids. Germline V CDR1 and CDR2: SGHTA, FQGTGA. Incomplete CDR3 DNA: TGTGCCAGCAGCTTAATGGGACAGGGGTTGACTGAA. Its translation: CASSLMGQGLTE. The CDR3, in full, reads CASSLMGQGLTEAFF.

In regard to this clone: From the germline J gene comes the end of the CDR3, since the read stops 3 residues before it. V and J are TRBV2 and TRBJ1-1, with a tentative D call TRBD1 (6 bases). The CDR3 has 13 residues. Germline V CDR1 and CDR2: SNHLY, FYNNEI. V lost 8 bases to trimming and J lost 0 bases, with 10 bases between them. The covered CDR3 bases are TGTGCCAGCGGCGGACAGTTGAACACTGAA. Its translation is CASGGQLNTE. The entire CDR3 protein reads CASGGQLNTEAFF.

On this clone itself: The read halts 3 residues ahead of the CDR3 end, with the missing end drawn from the germline J gene. V gene TRBV7-2 combines with J gene TRBJ1-1; D is uncertain. This CDR3 has 12 amino acids. The V end was cut by 3 bases, the J end by 5 bases, with 7 bases between. CDR1 is SGHTA, CDR2 FQGNSA, per germline. The chain's CDR3 is CASSFGRTEAFF. CDR3 DNA (partial): TGTGCCAGCAGCTTTGGCCGAACTGAA.

Comments on this clone: The CDR3 is cut off 3 residues early in the read; its end comes from the germline J gene. The chain has TRBV19 and TRBJ1-5; D perhaps matches TRBD1 (6 bases). The V gene's germline CDR1 is LNHDA and CDR2 SQIVND (reference sequence). The CDR3 covers 15 residues. V shed 5 bases and J shed 5 bases, with 16 bases lying between them. The covered CDR3 bases are TGTGCCAGTAGTTTCCGGGACACCTCTTATCAGCCC. Encoded protein: CASSFRDTSYQP. In full, the CDR3 reads CASSFRDTSYQPQHF.

About this clone: The read ends 3 residues early relative to the CDR3; the germline J gene fills the gap. The V and J genes are TRBV4-2 and TRBJ2-6, with 9 bases matching TRBD1. V trimming: 3 bases; J trimming: 4 bases; junction bases outside the gene matches: 4. Germline V gene sequence: CDR1 LGHNA, CDR2 YNFKEQ. The CDR3 totals 16 residues. CDR3 region: CASSQDRGEGANVLTF. The CDR3 DNA, read in part, is TGTGCCAGCAGCCAGGACAGGGGCGAGGGGGCCAACGTC.

A note on this clone: The read finishes 3 residues shy of the CDR3 end, and the germline J gene is used to complete it. The chain has TRBV5-4 and TRBJ2-3; 7 bases are shared with TRBD2. CDR1 is SGHNT and CDR2 is YYREEE in the germline V gene (reference sequence). J gave up 0 bases and V 4 bases, and 2 bases lay outside the gene matches. This CDR3 spans 14 amino acids. CDR3 region: CASSSGASTDTQYF. The covered CDR3 bases are TGTGCCAGCAGCAGCGGGGCTAGCACAGATACG.

Turning to this clone: The observed sequence ends 3 residues before the CDR3 terminus, with the missing tail filled in from the germline J gene. The chain combines TRBV19 with TRBJ2-7; 7 nucleotides line up with TRBD1. Germline V gene data show CDR1 as LNHDA and CDR2 as SQIVND (reference sequence). The trim removed 5 bases at V and 2 bases at J, leaving 6 bases unmatched. The CDR3 spans 14 residues. CDR3 amino acids: CASSFRQGPYEQYF. CDR3 DNA (partial): TGTGCCAGTAGTTTCAGACAGGGCCCCTACGAG.

Remarks on this clone: The read comes to an end 3 residues before the CDR3 does, leaving the germline J gene to fill in the end. The V gene is TRBV5-1, the J gene TRBJ2-3; TRBD2 is a possible D gene (5 bases). V lost 4 bases and J lost 4, with 7 bases in between. Germline V gives CDR1 SGHRS, CDR2 YFSETQ. This CDR3 spans 12 amino acids. The CDR3 DNA, read in part, is TGCGCCAGCAGCCCACTAGCAGATACG. Amino acid sequence: CASSPLADT. The entire CDR3 protein reads CASSPLADTQYF.

As regards this clone: The read ends 3 residues shy of where the CDR3 ends; the end is completed using the germline J gene. The rearrangement joins TRBV7-9 to TRBJ1-5, with D tentatively TRBD1 (6 bases). The CDR3 extends over 13 amino acids. CDR1 and CDR2 (germline): SEHNR, FQNEAQ (reference sequence). Trimming stripped 5 bases from V and 6 bases from J, with 11 bases between. The sequenced CDR3 bases are TGTGCCAGCAGCAAAGGGGGAGGTCAGCCC. Encoded protein: CASSKGGGQP. The whole CDR3 reads CASSKGGGQPQHF.

Worth noting for this clone: From the germline J gene comes the end of the CDR3, since the read stops 3 residues before it. The rearrangement uses TRBV7-7 and TRBJ2-1; 8 positions match TRBD2. Trimming cost V 5 bases and J 1 base; bases outside gene matches: 4. The germline V gene has CDR1 SSHAT and CDR2 FNYEAQ (reference sequence). There are 15 residues in the CDR3. CDR3 protein: CASSPGGASYNEQFF. CDR3 DNA, as far as it was read: TGTGCCAGCAGCCCGGGGGGGGCTTCCTACAATGAG. Supplemented by reference TRBV7-7 and TRBJ2-1, the full variable domain reads GAGVSQSPRYKVTKRGQDVTLRCDPISSHATLYWYQQALGQGPEFLTYFNYEAQPDKSGLPSDRFSAERPEGSISTLTIQRTEQRDSAMYRCASSPGGASYNEQFFGPGTRLTVL.

In regard to this clone: The read halts 3 residues ahead of the CDR3 end, with the missing end drawn from the germline J gene. The chain combines TRBV7-9 with TRBJ1-6; TRBD1 might be the D (5 bases). The CDR3 contains 15 residues. The germline V and J ends were trimmed by 1 base and 8 bases, with 12 bases remaining between them. Germline-derived CDR1 and CDR2 are SEHNR and FQNEAQ (reference sequence). CDR3 DNA, as far as it was read: TGTGCCAGCAGCTTAGGGTCCAGGGCGGATTCACCC. Translating it yields CASSLGSRADSP. In full, the CDR3 reads CASSLGSRADSPLHF.

Worth noting for this clone: The read ends 3 residues shy of where the CDR3 ends; the end is completed using the germline J gene. The gene calls are TRBV6-2 or TRBV6-3 and TRBJ2-5; 15 bases agree with TRBD2. There are 16 residues in the CDR3. Unmatched junction bases numbered 9, after V lost 8 bases and J lost 5 bases. Germline V CDR1 and CDR2: MNHEY, SVGEGT. The part of the CDR3 DNA that was read is TGTGCCAGCTCCTTTGGACTAGCGGGAGGGCGGGAGACC. Translating it yields CASSFGLAGGRET. The full CDR3 is CASSFGLAGGRETQYF.

About this clone: The read terminates 3 residues ahead of where the CDR3 ends, so the germline J gene completes it. The same CDR3 can be traced to other DNA sequences in this sample. The chain recombines TRBV29-1 with TRBJ1-2, with D uncertain. Germline V CDR1 and CDR2: SQVTM, ANQGSEA. V was pared by 2 bases and J by 3 bases, with 7 bases between. The CDR3 runs to 12 residues. The CDR3 loop reads CSVENLHYGYTF. CDR3 DNA (partial): TGCAGCGTTGAAAATCTCCACTATGGC.

A word on this clone: From the germline J gene comes the end of the CDR3, since the read stops 3 residues before it. The rearrangement uses TRBV10-3 and TRBJ2-3; 7 nucleotides agree with TRBD2. V trimming: 6 bases; J trimming: 2 bases; junction bases outside the gene matches: 5. Germline CDR1 is ENHRY and CDR2 is SYGVKD. This CDR3 has 14 amino acids. The sequenced CDR3 bases are TGTGCCATCAGCGGACTAGGAAACACAGATACG. It translates to CAISGLGNTDT. The CDR3 in full is CAISGLGNTDTQYF.

As to this clone: From the germline J gene comes the end of the CDR3, since the read stops 3 residues before it. This chain joins TRBV19 and TRBJ1-2; 7 bases line up with TRBD1. CDR1 and CDR2 from the germline V gene are LNHDA and SQIVND (reference sequence). This CDR3 comprises 14 residues. The part of the CDR3 DNA that was read is TGTGCCAGTAGGCGGGACAGCTCCACTAATGAC. Residues: CASRRDSSTND. The CDR3, in full, reads CASRRDSSTNDYTF. Together with reference TRBV19 and TRBJ1-2, the CDR3 gives the full variable domain: DGGITQSPKYLFRKEGQNVTLSCEQNLNHDAMYWYRQDPGQGLRLIYYSQIVNDFQKGDIAEGYSVSREKKESFPLTVTSAQKNPTAFYLCASRRDSSTNDYTFGSGTRLTVV.

Note on this clone: The missing CDR3 end, 3 residues past where the read stops, is filled in from the germline J gene. The chain has TRBV19 and TRBJ1-5; D not resolved. Trimming stripped 3 bases from V and 0 bases from J, with 12 bases between. Germline V CDR1 and CDR2: LNHDA, SQIVND (reference sequence). This CDR3 region has 16 residues. The chain's CDR3 is CASSIKPPNSNQPQHF. CDR3 bases read: TGTGCCAGTAGTATCAAGCCACCTAATAGCAATCAGCCC.

Points on this clone: Read data end 3 residues before the CDR3 end; the end is taken from the germline J gene. The rearrangement uses TRBV20-1 and TRBJ2-2; the D gene is possibly TRBD1 (5 bases). The germline V gene has CDR1 DFQATT and CDR2 SNEGSKA (reference sequence). V was clipped by 3 bases and J by 6 bases, with 11 bases between them. The CDR3 sequence is 13 residues long. The CDR3: CSARQGRAGELFF. Partial CDR3 DNA: TGCAGTGCTAGGCAGGGTCGGGCCGGGGAG.

To note about this clone: Sequencing ends 3 residues short of the CDR3 end; the germline J gene provides the rest. The chain combines TRBV18 with TRBJ2-2; D perhaps matches TRBD2 (5 bases). The V end lost 8 bases, the J end lost 7 bases, and 17 bases lay between the germline ends. Germline CDR1 and CDR2: KGHSH and LQKENI. The CDR3 runs 14 residues. CDR3 DNA (partial): TGTGCCAGCACTCCGGGTAGCGATGGCGGGGAG. Translation gives CASTPGSDGGE. The whole CDR3 sequence is CASTPGSDGGELFF.

CDR3 in amino acids: CASSPLRDSNYGYTF. CDR3 DNA (partial): TGTGCCAGCTCACCCCTCAGGGACAGTAACTATGGC. The rearrangement uses TRBV18 and TRBJ1-2, with TRBD1 identical over 7 bases. Read data end 3 residues before the CDR3 end; the end is taken from the germline J gene. This CDR3 has 15 residues. The V gene end was trimmed by 3 bases and the J gene end by 1 base; junction bases not matched to a gene: 5. Germline loops: CDR1 KGHSH, CDR2 LQKENI.

To note about this clone: From the germline J gene comes the end of the CDR3, since the read stops 3 residues before it. The chain uses TRBV19 and TRBJ1-3, with D unclear. The CDR3 spans 17 residues. The V end was cut by 7 bases, the J end by 0 bases, with 19 bases between. In germline, CDR1 is LNHDA, CDR2 SQIVND (reference sequence). CDR3 DNA, as far as it was read: TGTGCCAGTACAAAAGGGTCCGCCGGCTCCTCTGGAAACACC. It yields the protein CASTKGSAGSSGNT. The whole CDR3 reads CASTKGSAGSSGNTIYF.

With regard to this clone: Sequencing ends 3 residues short of the CDR3 end; the germline J gene provides the rest. The rearrangement joins TRBV5-4 to TRBJ1-3, with D tentatively TRBD1 (5 bases). CDR3 length: 15 amino acids. In germline, CDR1 is SGHNT, CDR2 YYREEE (reference sequence). Trimming took 5 bases from V and 2 from J, leaving 14 bases between them. Partial CDR3 DNA: TGTGCCAGCAGTCATCAGCGGGGACCTGGAAACACC. Its translation is CASSHQRGPGNT. The entire CDR3 reads CASSHQRGPGNTIYF.

Notes on this clone: The read stops 3 residues short of the end of the CDR3; the missing end is completed from the germline J gene. The J gene is TRBJ2-3, the V gene TRBV7-3; D gene uncertain. This CDR3 spans 13 amino acids. Trimming removed 1 base at V and 6 bases at J, with 8 bases between. Germline lookup yields CDR1 SGHTA and CDR2 FQGTGA. Here the CDR3 reads CASSLNNGDTQYF. CDR3 DNA, as far as it was read: TGTGCCAGCAGCTTAAATAACGGGGATACG.

Remarks on this clone: The sequence runs out 3 residues before the end of the CDR3; the remainder is reconstructed from the germline J gene. The chain uses TRBV7-3 and TRBJ1-2; D is undetermined. The CDR3 contains 16 residues. Germline-derived CDR1 and CDR2 are SGHTA and FQGTGA. Here the CDR3 reads CASSLNPIDKIDGYTF. The covered CDR3 bases are TGTGCCAGCAGCCTCAACCCGATAGACAAAATTGACGGC. Full variable domain (remainder filled in from reference TRBV7-3 and TRBJ1-2): GAGVSQTPSNKVTEKGKYVELRCDPISGHTALYWYRQSLGQGPEFLIYFQGTGAADDSGLPNDRFFAVRPEGSVSTLKIQRTERGDSAVYLCASSLNPIDKIDGYTFGSGTRLTVV.

Comment on this clone: Read coverage stops 3 residues before the CDR3 terminus; the germline J gene supplies the remainder. The V call is TRBV10-3, the J call TRBJ2-2; 11 bases are a match to TRBD1. The CDR3 sequence is 14 residues long. V shed 6 bases and J 6 bases; nucleotides not matched to a gene: 3. Germline V lookup: CDR1 ENHRY, CDR2 SYGVKD. CDR3: CAIRGTGGSGELFF. CDR3 DNA, as far as it was read: TGTGCCATCAGAGGGACAGGGGGGTCCGGGGAG.

Regarding this clone: From the germline J gene comes the end of the CDR3, since the read stops 3 residues before it. The chain combines TRBV29-1 with TRBJ2-2; 7 bases are shared with TRBD1. Germline CDR1 is SQVTM and CDR2 is ANQGSEA. This CDR3 is 14 amino acids long. V shed 7 bases, J shed 4 bases, and the junction held 9 bases outside the gene matches. The CDR3 bases that were read are TGCAGCGCCGGGTCGTCAGGGGGCACCGGGGAG. Amino acid sequence: CSAGSSGGTGE. In full, the CDR3 reads CSAGSSGGTGELFF.

CDR3 residues: CASSLSGGSTDTQYF. The CDR3 DNA, read in part, is TGTGCCAGCAGTCTTAGCGGGGGGAGCACAGATACG. The chain links TRBV27 to TRBJ2-3, with 10 bases lining up with TRBD2. The read ends 3 residues early relative to the CDR3; the germline J gene fills the gap. The V segment lost 5 bases and the J segment 0 bases; nucleotides outside the gene matches: 2. Germline V gene sequence: CDR1 MNHEY, CDR2 SMNVEV (reference sequence). This CDR3 is built from 15 residues.

As concerns this clone: The read ends 3 residues before the CDR3 terminus; that terminus is restored from the germline J gene. The chain carries TRBV7-2 and TRBJ2-7; 7 nucleotides match TRBD2. The CDR3 totals 14 residues. After removal of 4 bases from V and 1 base from J, the junction contained 4 bases not matched to a gene. Germline CDR1 and CDR2: SGHTA and FQGNSA. CDR3 protein: CASSSRGGSYEQYF. Partial CDR3 DNA: TGTGCCAGCAGCTCCCGCGGGGGATCCTACGAG. The whole variable domain, remainder taken from reference TRBV7-2 and TRBJ2-7, is GAGVSQSPSNKVTEKGKDVELRCDPISGHTALYWYRQSLGQGLEFLIYFQGNSAPDKSGLPSDRFSAERTGGSVSTLTIQRTQQEDSAVYLCASSSRGGSYEQYFGPGTRLTVT.